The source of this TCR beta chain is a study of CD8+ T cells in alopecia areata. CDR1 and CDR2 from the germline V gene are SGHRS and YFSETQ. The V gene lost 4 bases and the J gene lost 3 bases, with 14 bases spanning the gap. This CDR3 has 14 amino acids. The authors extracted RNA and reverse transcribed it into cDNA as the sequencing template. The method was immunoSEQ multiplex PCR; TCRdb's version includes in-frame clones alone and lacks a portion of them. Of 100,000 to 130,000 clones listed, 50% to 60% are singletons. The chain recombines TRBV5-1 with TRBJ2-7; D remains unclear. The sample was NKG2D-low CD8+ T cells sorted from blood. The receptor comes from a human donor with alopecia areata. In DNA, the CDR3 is TGCGCCAGCAGCCTGGTCACTAATAGCTACGAGCAGTACTTC. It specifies CASSLVTNSYEQYF.